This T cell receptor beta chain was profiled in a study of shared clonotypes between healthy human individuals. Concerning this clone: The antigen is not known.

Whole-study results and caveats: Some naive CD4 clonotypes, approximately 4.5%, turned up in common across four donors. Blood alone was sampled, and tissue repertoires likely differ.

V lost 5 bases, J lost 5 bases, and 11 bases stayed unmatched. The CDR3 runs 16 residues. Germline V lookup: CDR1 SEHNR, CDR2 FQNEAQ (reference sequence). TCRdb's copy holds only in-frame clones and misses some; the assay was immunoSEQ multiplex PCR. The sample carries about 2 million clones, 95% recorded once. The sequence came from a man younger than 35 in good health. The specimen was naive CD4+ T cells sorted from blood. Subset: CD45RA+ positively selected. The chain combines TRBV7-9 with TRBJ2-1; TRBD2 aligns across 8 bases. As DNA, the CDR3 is TGTGCCAGCAGCCCGCAGGGAAGCGGGGGAAACAATGAGCAGTTCTTC. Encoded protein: CASSPQGSGGNNEQFF.